The 15 T cell receptor beta chains presented below share a single source sample, sequenced in a study of CD8+CD57+ T cells in acquired aplastic anemia. The TCR beta profiling, which covered VDJ combination and CDR3 sequence, was carried out using genomic DNA as the template. TCRdb re-analysed the reads in MiXCR, keeping a single row per CDR3 protein. The sample lists 250,000 to 350,000 distinct CDR3 sequences, roughly half seen once, with around 8% in the top ten. The sequencing sample was made of sorted CD4+, CD8+, or CD8+CD57+ T cells (not recorded which) from PBMCs. The receptors derive from a human donor with severe aplastic anemia or a healthy control (not recorded which).

V is TRBV20-1 and J is TRBJ2-5; no reliable D call. This CDR3 contains 14 residues. Trimming pared 1 base from V and 1 base from J, leaving 10 bases between. Germline V CDR1 and CDR2: DFQATT, SNEGSKA (reference sequence). The chain's CDR3 is CSARASDIQETQYF. Here the CDR3 DNA reads TGCAGTGCTAGAGCGTCCGACATCCAAGAGACCCAGTACTTC.

This clonotype was seen repeatedly, ten times or more. The chain carries TRBV6-2 or TRBV6-3 and TRBJ2-5, with D perhaps TRBD2 (5 bases). CDR1 and CDR2 (germline): MNHEY, SVGEGT. Trimming cost V 5 bases and J 5 bases, with 9 bases left between them. The CDR3 covers 12 residues. DNA for the CDR3: TGTGCCAGCAGTCAGAGGGTTGAGACCCAGTACTTC. Protein sequence: CASSQRVETQYF.

The chain joins TRBV7-2 to TRBJ2-7, with a weak D call TRBD1 (6 bases). The CDR3 extends over 15 amino acids. The V gene's germline CDR1 is SGHTA and CDR2 FQGNSA. Trimming pared 6 bases from V and 3 bases from J, leaving 18 bases between. Written as DNA, the CDR3 is TGTGCCAGCAGTAGCCGGAGACAGGCGGTCTACGAGCAGTACTTC. Amino acids: CASSSRRQAVYEQYF.

This clonotype was found a few times. CDR3 sequence reads: CSARDESRGISTEAFF. Written as DNA, the CDR3 is TGCAGTGCTAGAGATGAGTCCAGGGGGATCTCCACTGAAGCTTTCTTT. J is TRBJ1-1 and V is TRBV20-1; 7 bases line up with TRBD1. This CDR3 region has 16 residues. V lost 0 bases to trimming and J lost 4 bases; unmatched junction nucleotides: 11. The germline CDR1 and CDR2 sequences are DFQATT and SNEGSKA (reference sequence).

Many counts were recorded for this clonotype. The chain uses TRBV7-9 and TRBJ2-5; D remains unclear. V lost 7 bases and J lost 10, with 13 bases in between. CDR1 is SEHNR, CDR2 FQNEAQ, per germline (reference sequence). The CDR3 totals 11 residues. The DNA for the CDR3 is TGTGCCAGCACCTCCCAAGTTGGCCAGTACTTC. It is translated as CASTSQVGQYF.

The genes are TRBV25-1 and TRBJ1-1; D is perhaps TRBD1 (5 bases). Germline lookup yields CDR1 MGHDK and CDR2 SYGVNS. V gave up 4 bases and J gave up 4 bases, with 16 bases separating them. The CDR3 covers 15 residues. This CDR3 reads CASSGLQGGSTEAFF. The CDR3 bases are TGTGCCAGCAGTGGCCTTCAGGGCGGGAGCACTGAAGCTTTCTTT.

The genes are TRBV7-3 and TRBJ1-3; the D gene is possibly TRBD1 (6 bases). CDR1 and CDR2 from the germline V gene are SGHTA and FQGTGA. V gave up 3 bases and J gave up 2 bases, with 11 bases separating them. There are 15 residues in the CDR3. The CDR3 nucleotides read TGTGCCAGCAGCTTGTCAGGGGTCCCTGGAAACACCATATATTTT. It encodes CASSLSGVPGNTIYF.

The chain has TRBV19 and TRBJ1-2; a possible D gene is TRBD1 (6 bases). From germline, CDR1 is LNHDA and CDR2 SQIVND (reference sequence). The CDR3 contains 14 residues. The V and J ends lost 7 bases and 0 bases respectively, with 12 bases between them. CDR3 sequence (DNA): TGTGCCAGTATTAGGGACAACGCTAACTATGGCTACACCTTC. Translation gives CASIRDNANYGYTF.

There are many counts of this clonotype. V is TRBV9 and J is TRBJ1-3, with a possible D match to TRBD1 (6 bases). The length of the CDR3 is 17 residues. V gave up 3 bases and J gave up 4 bases, with 20 bases separating them. The germline V gene encodes CDR1 SGDLS and CDR2 YYNGEE. CDR3 protein: CASSGGQGRGSGNTIYF. The CDR3 DNA is TGTGCCAGCAGCGGGGGCCAGGGCAGGGGATCGGGAAACACCATATATTTT.

There are many counts of this clonotype. CDR3 sequence (DNA): TGTGCCAGCAGTGACCTTACAGGGGGCGCGCAGTTCTTC. Its protein product is CASSDLTGGAQFF. The gene calls are TRBV6-4 and TRBJ2-1, with TRBD1 matching over 9 bases. This CDR3 region has 13 residues. Germline V lookup: CDR1 MRHNA, CDR2 SNTAGT. V trimming: 2 bases; J trimming: 12 bases; junction bases outside the gene matches: 5.

The CDR3 here is CATSDRDTAEAFF. Written as DNA, the CDR3 is TGTGCCACCAGTGACAGGGACACGGCTGAAGCTTTCTTT. V and J are TRBV24-1 and TRBJ1-1; TRBD1 is a possible D gene (6 bases). V was clipped by 4 bases and J by 6 bases, with 11 bases between them. Germline V gives CDR1 KGHDR, CDR2 SFDVKD. The CDR3 sequence is 13 residues long.

The chain employs TRBV7-2 and TRBJ1-2; weak D call: TRBD1 (6 bases). Germline lookup yields CDR1 SGHTA and CDR2 FQGNSA. The length of the CDR3 is 14 residues. Between the trimmed V and J ends, which lost 1 base and 13 bases, there was a span of 19 bases. The chain's CDR3 is CASSLDTGRYSSTF. CDR3 DNA sequence: TGTGCCAGCAGCTTAGACACAGGGAGATATTCCTCCACCTTC. Looking up the rest from reference TRBV7-2 and TRBJ1-2 gives the full variable domain: GAGVSQSPSNKVTEKGKDVELRCDPISGHTALYWYRQSLGQGLEFLIYFQGNSAPDKSGLPSDRFSAERTGGSVSTLTIQRTQQEDSAVYLCASSLDTGRYSSTFGSGTRLTVV.

The chain recombines TRBV24-1 with TRBJ2-7; D is uncertain. This CDR3 region has 16 residues. V was shortened by 2 bases and J by 6 bases, with 19 bases between the two germline ends. CDR1 KGHDR and CDR2 SFDVKD come from the germline V gene. CDR3 in amino acids: CATSDSPLGALCEQYF. The CDR3 nucleotides are TGTGCCACCAGTGATTCCCCCCTCGGAGCCTTGTGCGAGCAGTACTTC.

This chain links TRBV12-3 or TRBV12-4 with TRBJ2-1; 10 positions match TRBD1. V shed 10 bases and J 8 bases; nucleotides not matched to a gene: 11. The CDR3 extends over 14 amino acids. In DNA, the CDR3 is TGTGCCATCAAACCGGGACAGGGGACCGATGAGCAGTTCTTC. It translates to CAIKPGQGTDEQFF.

The V and J genes are TRBV20-1 and TRBJ1-1, with a possible D match to TRBD1 (6 bases). The germline V gene encodes CDR1 DFQATT and CDR2 SNEGSKA (reference sequence). This CDR3 has 16 residues. The ends were cut back, 2 bases at V and 0 bases at J, with 16 bases in the middle. The CDR3 is CSARRLAGTMNTEAFF. CDR3 in DNA: TGCAGTGCTAGACGGCTAGCGGGGACAATGAACACTGAAGCTTTCTTT.